This T cell receptor beta chain was identified in a study of cytomegalovirus exposure and HLA in healthy donors (dated by TCRdb to 2015 to 2018). The study in broad terms: An earlier analysis of 587 of the donors reported about 300 Gb of sequence data and 117 million unique TCR beta sequences obtained from 180 million or so T cells. About 280 gigabases of sequencing data and roughly 81 million unique TCR sequences made up an early release that covered approximately 650 HLA-typed donors. Of the 300 to 500 genotyped donors, 75% to 85% were placed in the genetic ancestry cluster associated with self-reported Caucasian donors. The aim of the study was to test whether cataloging public T cell receptors could identify signatures of past pathogen exposure. The T cell repertoires of roughly 660 subjects were profiled by immunosequencing and related to cytomegalovirus serostatus. Along with the approximately 670-subject first cohort, a separate validation cohort of over a hundred different subjects was used. The study combined high-throughput TCR immunosequencing, statistical association of individual TCRs with disease status, and machine learning to predict cytomegalovirus infection status. A later analysis re-examined previously published TCR beta repertoires from hundreds of donors and added high-resolution HLA genotyping to investigate patterns of TCR occurrence. In the later analysis, no new phenotypic data were used to find candidate immune exposures; instead, reliance was placed on TCR beta sequences and their occurrence across donors. An earlier analysis of approximately 500 of the donors applied high-throughput TCR beta sequencing to assess whether each TCR beta V gene segment acted as functional or pseudogenic. Donor age, sex, ethnicity and CMV serostatus were collected together with the repertoire data. Genome-wide SNP genotypes for about three fifths of the 666 donors were used in a later genetic analysis, which treated that subset as a discovery cohort. All discovery cohort repertoires had been generated on a single sequencing platform. Both class I and class II loci were covered by HLA typing, at four-digit resolution. The number of typed donors differed by locus: about 629-640 for A, B, C, DRB1 and DQB1; 500 to 550 for DQA1; over 600 for DPA1; and some 470 for DPB1. Four to six DR-DQ haplotypes were handled as single units for association and clustering because linkage in the cohort was strong. On average, around 230,000 unique TCR beta nucleotide sequences were sequenced per donor among about 400 genotyped donors of the cohort, with roughly 20% of those sequences being non-productive.

The method behind the library was the immunoSEQ multiplex PCR assay. For the multiplex PCR, a mixture combining 60 forward primers for TCR Vbeta segments and 13 reverse primers for TCR Jbeta segments was used. Amplification of the CDR3 region of rearranged TCR beta genes was performed with a multiplex PCR assay on genomic DNA. The amplified TCR beta libraries were sequenced on the Illumina HiSeq System as 87-base-pair reads. In the source study's methods: Across the 670 or so repertoires, a later analysis counted roughly 77 million unique TCR beta chains, roughly 11 million of which were shared by at least two donors. Raw reads were error-corrected and collapsed into unique sequences by a nearest-neighbor algorithm in which closely related sequences were merged to remove PCR and sequencing errors. Alignment of CDR3 sequences to IMGT reference sequences was used to assign V, D and J gene segments. For a sequence to be retained, a match of at least six nucleotides was required to both a V gene segment and a J gene segment. A rearrangement was called productive if the CDR3 had no stop codons and remained in frame with V and J, and every other rearrangement was called non-productive. CDR3 was defined according to IMGT convention as the region running from the second conserved V-encoded cysteine to the conserved J-encoded phenylalanine. Sequences without an unambiguous match to a single V gene segment were excluded from the earlier analysis of about 600 of the donors. In an earlier analysis of about 590 of the donors, a V segment was called functional when productive rearrangements were above 56.7%, and segregating when the standard deviation between donors exceeded 5%. A statistical classification framework was built for diagnosing cytomegalovirus status from the catalog of TCR beta chain sequences. A later analysis assigned V and J genes by comparing TCR nucleotide sequences with IMGT/GENE-DB human TR gene sequences. In a later analysis, CDR3 sequences and most-parsimonious VDJ recombination scenarios were assigned using the TCRdist pipeline. A later analysis defined each TCR beta chain by its CDR3 amino acid sequence plus V-gene family, and excluded reads lacking a unique V-gene family. As a way to deal with suspected cross-contamination and a sequencing artifact, a later analysis dropped roughly 620 nucleotide sequences that were highly shared and had low generation probability. For each public chain, a later analysis derived a clonal expansion index from normalized ranks of inferred template counts within each repertoire. In a later analysis, generation probabilities were computed using a VDJ recombination model fitted to out-of-frame rearrangements, and the results were checked against IGoR. Hypergeometric tests were used in a later analysis to score TCR-TCR, TCR-HLA and TCR-CMV co-occurrence, with a repertoire-size bias correction applied to the TCR pairs. To estimate false discovery rates, a later analysis permuted the HLA or CMV assignments 20 times. In a later analysis, co-occurring TCRs were grouped using DBSCAN, with TCRdist sequence similarity added in when clustering inside HLA-allele-positive subsets. For co-occurrence clustering, repertoires with fewer than 30,000 or more than 120,000 public chains were excluded, along with four or five repertoires with anomalous nucleotide sharing. The table comes from immuneACCESS by way of TCRdb, which keeps in-frame sequences with V and J called. Part of the clones is missing from these tables; in studies checked, under half for an unresolved V gene and the rest for unknown reasons. That table furnishes V, J and clone size, whereas the DNA furnished D and trimming. Recorded for this sample are about 120,000 clones; 74% of them occurred a single time. The top ten constitute around 2% of the sample.

From its cysteine to its phenylalanine, the CDR3 spans 14 amino acids. The retained sequence is limited to the CDR3, 42 bases, with the frame set at the first base. V loses 3 bases, J loses 1 base, and the germline ends lie 11 bases apart. The germline V gene supplies CDR1 SGHRS and CDR2 YFSETQ. Findings and caveats that apply to the study as a whole: In both the original and validation cohorts, the classifier was reported to diagnose cytomegalovirus status with high specificity and sensitivity. In a later analysis, several top co-occurrence clusters were reported to appear linked to parvovirus B19, influenza, CMV and Epstein-Barr virus. In an earlier analysis of roughly 500 of the donors, most TCR beta V segments appeared in productive rearrangements about 90% or about 30% of the time, broadly matching IMGT annotations. According to a later genetic analysis, donors in an Asian-associated ancestry cluster had fewer N-insertions in productive TCRs than the roughly 670-donor mean. The cohort was sequenced for TCR beta chains only, and without alpha or paired-chain data the features that could be detected were limited. A later analysis found that TCR association rates varied across HLA loci, with DRB1 alleles showing the most associated TCRs and HLA-C alleles the fewest. The sequencing pipeline was judged likely to have produced a cluster of highly shared sequence variants as a technical artifact. Because HLA typing was missing for some donors at each locus, association tests included only the typed subset. The 87-base-pair reads could not distinguish some IMGT-functional V segments, including TRBV6-2 and TRBV6-3, so those segments were excluded. In a later analysis, HLA-associated TCR beta chains showed more clonal expansion and lower generation probabilities than non-associated chains that were equally common. Most TCR sequences were seen in very few donors, while some public TCRs were found in many individuals. A later analysis associated 16,951 TCR beta sequences with specific HLA alleles at a false discovery rate of 0.05. The authors suggested that the approach could potentially be extended to other disease states and immunological phenotypes. Three of the identified cytomegalovirus-associated TCR beta chains were confirmed in vitro to be specific for cytomegalovirus antigens. A later analysis found that most CMV-associated TCR beta chains appeared HLA-restricted, with HLA associations seemingly driven largely by CMV exposure. Linkage disequilibrium might explain the correlated functional status among segregating V segments, but an unknown experimental factor could not be excluded. For the cohort, immune exposure information was limited to CMV serostatus. Strong co-occurrence of HLA alleles, especially DR and DQ, made assigning TCR associations to individual alleles difficult. In a later genetic analysis, a missense DCLRE1C variant was associated with V-gene and J-gene trimming of TCR beta chains, and the association was replicated in an independent cohort. A further reported finding was that TCR beta sequences accurately predicted the HLA-A and HLA-B alleles for most subjects in the first cohort. Because counts were too low, around 18 rarely observed V segments, including chromosome 9 orphons, were left out of the earlier analysis of 500 to 750 of the donors. The study listed 150 to 200 TCR beta chains as associated with cytomegalovirus. Sequencing depth was assumed to be roughly uniform across donors in the presence/absence analyses, though that assumption may not hold.

On this clone itself: There is no known antigen for this receptor. No much larger clone exists at a distance of one base, and base qualities are not known.

The cohort was made up of about 670 healthy bone marrow donors. All cohort members were sampled while nominally healthy, although unrecorded immune exposures were likely present. CMV serostatus was positive for around 310 and negative for about half of the roughly 700 cohort members, and was not recorded for this donor. A peripheral blood sample was collected from each donor, and TCR beta sequencing was performed on peripheral blood mononuclear cells. The Qiagen DNeasy Blood Extraction Kit was used to extract genomic DNA from the blood cell samples. Recombination joined TRBV5-1 with TRBJ2-7; the D region possibly corresponds to TRBD1 (5 bases align). This clonotype was obtained from a human donor in good health. Sample: PBMCs. The nucleotide sequence reads as follows: TGCGCCAGCAGCTGGGGCCCTACATCCTACGAGCAGTACTTC. Translated, this is CASSWGPTSYEQYF.